This T cell receptor beta chain was sequenced for a study of blood T cell repertoires in COVID-19. The overall study: Nucleic acid was either cDNA or gDNA, and it came from T cells, B-cell-depleted T cells, or PBMCs.

What the recovered Cohort 3 donors had was two negative PCRs, clearance, or symptom resolution. Some clones are missing from TCRdb's copy, which holds only in-frame ones; the method was immunoSEQ multiplex PCR. Counted here are under 200,000 clones, 65% to 85% occurring once; the ten biggest clones make up 10% to 15%. CDR3 length: 15 residues. Sequenced input: PBMCs or T cells enriched from blood (not recorded which). This sequence originates from a woman aged 60-75 years who had recovered from COVID-19. V gene TRBV21-1 combines with J gene TRBJ2-7; TRBD2, the table's D call, lacks a check against the DNA. TRBV21-1 is termed a pseudogene. For the CDR3, the DNA is TGTGCCAGCAGCTGGACTAGCGGGAGGACCTACGAGCAGTACTTC. Amino acids: CASSWTSGRTYEQYF.